The T cell receptor (beta chain) under discussion was sequenced for a study of blood T cell repertoires in COVID-19. At the level of the study: COVID-19 samples collected from the United States, Italy and Spain covered acute and convalescent phases. In each case, the material was cDNA or gDNA derived from T cells, B-cell-depleted T cells, or PBMCs.

This clone was observed a single time. The CDR3 runs to 14 residues. Germline V gene sequence: CDR1 SGDLS, CDR2 YYNGEE. The trim removed 3 bases at V and 4 bases at J, leaving 7 bases unmatched. Authors' data handling: Estimation of nucleated cell counts was performed using reference gene primer amplification. This table comes from immunoSEQ multiplex PCR, and its TCRdb copy is limited to in-frame clones, with some not included. V and J calls and clone size follow that table, whereas D and trimming were derived from the DNA. The data hold about 81,000 clones, with roughly 82% observed a single time. The source material was peripheral blood. The TCR was taken from a human donor in a cohort sampled during active COVID-19. The gene calls are TRBV9 and TRBJ2-7; 7 positions agree with TRBD1. CDR3 sequence reads: CASSGEQGMYEQYF. DNA of the CDR3: TGTGCCAGCAGCGGCGAACAGGGGATGTACGAGCAGTACTTC.